A selection of T cell receptor beta chains follows, all from one sample in a study of blood T cells in healthy people across ages. TCRdb re-called the 5' RACE reads through MiXCR, storing one row per CDR3 protein. The sample includes 1.5 million to 1.8 million distinct CDR3 sequences, around 40% of them seen just once. The sample taken for sequencing was blood. These receptors were collected from a woman between 18 and 30 years old in good health. CDR3s include the opening cysteine and the closing phenylalanine or tryptophan. The D gene is left open where the match is weak. The size of a clone is reported for some rows only, either as once, few or many, or as a class for expanded clones.

d_gene: .
j_gene: TRBJ1-4
abundance: .
v_gene: TRBV15
CDR3nt: TGTGCCACCAGCAGGGAGGGCGGTGAAAAACTGTTTTTT
CDR3aa: CATSREGGEKLFF

d_gene: TRBD1
j_gene: TRBJ2-1
abundance: .
v_gene: TRBV29-1
CDR3nt: TGCAGCGTTGGGGAGACAGGGGACGCCTACAATGAGCAGTTCTTC
CDR3aa: CSVGETGDAYNEQFF

d_gene: TRBD2
j_gene: TRBJ2-1
abundance: few
v_gene: TRBV5-1
CDR3nt: TGCGCCAGCAGCCCCGGGGCTAGCGGGGGGGCTTACAATGAGCAGTTCTTC
CDR3aa: CASSPGASGGAYNEQFF

d_gene: TRBD1
j_gene: TRBJ1-1
abundance: .
v_gene: TRBV7-3
CDR3nt: TGTGCCAGCAGCTTCAGACAGGGAATGACTGAAGCTTTCTTT
CDR3aa: CASSFRQGMTEAFF

d_gene: .
j_gene: TRBJ2-3
abundance: many
v_gene: TRBV9
CDR3nt: TGTGCCAGCAGCGTCTGGGGGGGCAACACAGATACGCAGTATTTT
CDR3aa: CASSVWGGNTDTQYF

d_gene: .
j_gene: TRBJ2-1
abundance: .
v_gene: TRBV27
CDR3nt: TGTGCCGGTCCGGGGAAGCAGTTCTTC
CDR3aa: CAGPGKQFF

d_gene: .
j_gene: TRBJ1-6
abundance: .
v_gene: TRBV20-1
CDR3nt: TGCAGTGCTAGAGGGACGGAGAATTCACCCCTCCACTTT
CDR3aa: CSARGTENSPLHF

d_gene: .
j_gene: TRBJ1-6
abundance: few
v_gene: TRBV10-2
CDR3nt: TGCGCCAGCAGCGCATATAATTCACCCCTCCACTTT
CDR3aa: CASSAYNSPLHF

d_gene: .
j_gene: TRBJ1-1
abundance: .
v_gene: TRBV19
CDR3nt: TGTGCCAGTACCAGGGGTCCGGGAAGCACTGAAGCTTTCTTT
CDR3aa: CASTRGPGSTEAFF

d_gene: .
j_gene: TRBJ2-7
abundance: .
v_gene: TRBV30
CDR3nt: TGTGCCTGGGAAAGTACTCTCGGCTACGAGCAGTACTTC
CDR3aa: CAWESTLGYEQYF

d_gene: TRBD1
j_gene: TRBJ1-2
abundance: .
v_gene: TRBV6-2/TRBV6-3
CDR3nt: TGTGCCAGCAGTTCCGGGACAGGGGTTTTTGGCTACACCTTC
CDR3aa: CASSSGTGVFGYTF